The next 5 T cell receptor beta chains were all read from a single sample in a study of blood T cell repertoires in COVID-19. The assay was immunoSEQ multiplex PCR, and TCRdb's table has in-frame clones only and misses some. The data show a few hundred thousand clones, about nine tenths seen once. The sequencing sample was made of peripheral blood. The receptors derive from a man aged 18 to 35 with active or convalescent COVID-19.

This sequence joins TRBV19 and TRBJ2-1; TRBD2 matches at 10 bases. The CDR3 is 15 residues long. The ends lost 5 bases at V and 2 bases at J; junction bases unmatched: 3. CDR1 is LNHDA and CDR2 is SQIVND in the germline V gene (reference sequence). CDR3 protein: CASSEAGGTYNEQFF. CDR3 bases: TGTGCCAGTAGTGAAGCGGGGGGGACCTACAATGAGCAGTTCTTC.

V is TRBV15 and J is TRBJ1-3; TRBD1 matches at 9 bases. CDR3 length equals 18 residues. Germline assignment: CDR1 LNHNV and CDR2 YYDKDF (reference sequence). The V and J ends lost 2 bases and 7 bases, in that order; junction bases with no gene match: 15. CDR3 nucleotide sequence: TGTGCCACCAGCAGAAATAGAAACCGGGACAGGGTTGCCAACACCATATATTTT. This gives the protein CATSRNRNRDRVANTIYF.

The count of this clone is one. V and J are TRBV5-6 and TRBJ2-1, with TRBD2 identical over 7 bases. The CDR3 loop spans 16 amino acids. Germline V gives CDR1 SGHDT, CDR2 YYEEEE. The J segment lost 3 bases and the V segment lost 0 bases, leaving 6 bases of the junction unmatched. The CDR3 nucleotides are TGTGCCAGCAGCTTGGTATCCGGGAGGTTCTACAATGAGCAGTTCTTC. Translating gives CASSLVSGRFYNEQFF.

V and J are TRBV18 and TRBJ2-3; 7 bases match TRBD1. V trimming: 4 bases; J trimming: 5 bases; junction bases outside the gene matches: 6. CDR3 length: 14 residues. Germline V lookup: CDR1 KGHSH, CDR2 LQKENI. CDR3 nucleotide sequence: TGTGCCAGCTCACAGGGGGCTCGTCAAGATACGCAGTATTTT. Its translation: CASSQGARQDTQYF. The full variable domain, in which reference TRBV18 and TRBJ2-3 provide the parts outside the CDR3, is NAGVMQNPRHLVRRRGQEARLRCSPMKGHSHVYWYRQLPEEGLKFMVYLQKENIIDESGMPKERFSAEFPKEGPSILRIQQVVRGDSAAYFCASSQGARQDTQYFGPGTRLTVL.

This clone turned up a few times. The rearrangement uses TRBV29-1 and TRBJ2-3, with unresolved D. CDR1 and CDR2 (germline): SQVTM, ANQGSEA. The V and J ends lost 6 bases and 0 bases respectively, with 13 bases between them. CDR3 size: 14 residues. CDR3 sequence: CSVHTFPSTDTQYF. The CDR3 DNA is TGCAGCGTACATACCTTTCCCAGCACAGATACGCAGTATTTT.